The clone carrying this TCR beta chain was found a few times. The target antigen is unknown. The sample, about 10 milliliters of peripheral blood, was drawn from each donor. V was trimmed by 5 bases and J by 2 bases, leaving 13 bases between them. The CDR3 is 13 amino acids. CDR1 is DFQATT and CDR2 is SNEGSKA in the germline V gene (reference sequence). It was with a sample-barcoded 5' primer and a J-beta primer mix that a second PCR of roughly 7 to 12 cycles was run. TCRdb reprocessed the 5' RACE reads with MiXCR, giving one entry per CDR3 protein. In the table there are 850,000 to 1,000,000 distinct CDR3 sequences, around 48% of which are singletons. This sample is drawn from a study of blood T cells in healthy people across ages. The study, taken as a whole, reports: The long-lived group displayed more naive CD4+ cells, plus higher diversity, than the aged donors did. Bulk PBMC profiling left naive and antigen-experienced comparisons inconclusive. Changes seen in expanded clonotypes were possibly confounded by donor CMV status left unknown.

The sample taken for sequencing was blood. The chain links TRBV20-1 to TRBJ2-7, with D perhaps matching TRBD1 or TRBD2 (5 bases each). The TCR was taken from a young man in good health. CDR3 sequence (DNA): TGCAGTGCTTACCGGGACGTAACCTACGAGCAGTACTTC. This gives the protein CSAYRDVTYEQYF.